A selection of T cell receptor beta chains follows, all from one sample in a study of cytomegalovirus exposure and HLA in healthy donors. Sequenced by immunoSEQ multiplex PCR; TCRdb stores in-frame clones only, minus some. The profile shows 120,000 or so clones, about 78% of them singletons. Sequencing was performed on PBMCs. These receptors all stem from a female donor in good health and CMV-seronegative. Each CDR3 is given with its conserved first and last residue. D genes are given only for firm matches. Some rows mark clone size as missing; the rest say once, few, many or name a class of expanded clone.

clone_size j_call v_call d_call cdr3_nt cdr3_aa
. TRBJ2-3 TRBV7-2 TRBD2 TGTGCCAGCAGCTTATGGCGAGCGGGGGCCCTCCGAGATACGCAGTATTTT CASSLWRAGALRDTQYF
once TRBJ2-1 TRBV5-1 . TGCGCCAGCAGCTTGGCCAGGGGCCGACCATACAATGAGCAGTTCTTC CASSLARGRPYNEQFF
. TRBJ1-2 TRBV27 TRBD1 TGTGCCAGCAGTGTCGTGGGGACAGGGGGTTATGGCTACACCTTC CASSVVGTGGYGYTF
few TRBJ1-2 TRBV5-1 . TGCGCCAGCAGCCGCACACAATCCGTCCAGGATCCCTATGGCTACACCTTC CASSRTQSVQDPYGYTF
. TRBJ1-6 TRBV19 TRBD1 TGTGCCAGTAGGTCCCGACAGGGTAATTCACCCCTCCACTTT CASRSRQGNSPLHF
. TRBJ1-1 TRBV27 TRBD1 TGTGCCAGCAGTTTATTTCCAGGGGGCACTGAAGCTTTCTTT CASSLFPGGTEAFF
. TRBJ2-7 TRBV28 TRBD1 TGTGCCAGCAGTTTATGGTCTGTATGGGACAGTTACGAGCAGTACTTC CASSLWSVWDSYEQYF
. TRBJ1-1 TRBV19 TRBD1 TGTGCCAGTAGCGCGGGACAGGGTGGAATCTTGGGCACTGAAGCTTTCTTT CASSAGQGGILGTEAFF
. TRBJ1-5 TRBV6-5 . TGTGCCAGCAAAATTGGGGCTGGAGGCAATCAGCCCCAGCATTTT CASKIGAGGNQPQHF
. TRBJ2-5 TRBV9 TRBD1 TGTGCCAGCAGCGGACAGGGGTTAGAGACCCAGTACTTC CASSGQGLETQYF
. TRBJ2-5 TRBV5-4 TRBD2 TGTGCCAGCAGCTTGTTCGCGGGGGGGCCCGGTTTTAGTTCAGAGACCCAGTACTTC CASSLFAGGPGFSSETQYF
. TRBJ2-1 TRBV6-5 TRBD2 TGTGCCAGCAGTCGCCTAGCGGGAGGAACAAATGAGCAGTTCTTC CASSRLAGGTNEQFF
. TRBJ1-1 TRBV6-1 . TGTGCCAGCAGTGAAGGGGCAGGAGGGTTGGGGACTGAAGCTTTCTTT CASSEGAGGLGTEAFF
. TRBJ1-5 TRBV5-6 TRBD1 TGTGCCAGCAGCTTATTACCCGGGACAGGGGGCAATCAGCCCCAGCATTTT CASSLLPGTGGNQPQHF
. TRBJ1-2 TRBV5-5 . TGTGCCAGCAGCTTGGTTAGCATATATGGCTACACCTTC CASSLVSIYGYTF
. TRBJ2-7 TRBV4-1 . TGCGCCAGCAGCCAAGTTTGGGGCTCCGAGCAGTACTTC CASSQVWGSEQYF
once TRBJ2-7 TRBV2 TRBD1 TGTGCCAGCATCCGTAAGCTGACAGGGAGCTCCTACGAGCAGTACTTC CASIRKLTGSSYEQYF
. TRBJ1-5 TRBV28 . TGTGCCAGCAGTCCCTGGGCAGTTAATAGCAATCAGCCCCAGCATTTT CASSPWAVNSNQPQHF
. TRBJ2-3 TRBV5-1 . TGCGCCAGCAGCTTGGGCCAGAGCACAGATACGCAGTATTTT CASSLGQSTDTQYF
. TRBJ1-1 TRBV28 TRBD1 TGTGCCAGCAGTTTTTTCGACAGGGAAACTGAAGCTTTCTTT CASSFFDRETEAFF
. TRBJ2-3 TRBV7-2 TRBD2 TGTGCCAGCAGCTTCGGGGGGACTAGCGGGAGGGCTGACACAGATACGCAGTATTTT CASSFGGTSGRADTDTQYF
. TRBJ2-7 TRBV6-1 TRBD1 TGTGCCAGCGCCGGCCCCAGGGGGAAGATCTACGAGCAGTACTTC CASAGPRGKIYEQYF
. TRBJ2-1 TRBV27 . TGTGCCAGCAGCTATAGACAGGCCTCCTACAATGAGCAGTTCTTC CASSYRQASYNEQFF
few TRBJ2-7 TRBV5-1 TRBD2 TGCGCCAGCAGCTTGAGCGGGACTAGCGGAACCTACGAGCAGTACTTC CASSLSGTSGTYEQYF
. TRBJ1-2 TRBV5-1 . TGCGCCAGCAGCTTGACCGGGACTCCTCCGGAAGGCTACACCTTC CASSLTGTPPEGYTF